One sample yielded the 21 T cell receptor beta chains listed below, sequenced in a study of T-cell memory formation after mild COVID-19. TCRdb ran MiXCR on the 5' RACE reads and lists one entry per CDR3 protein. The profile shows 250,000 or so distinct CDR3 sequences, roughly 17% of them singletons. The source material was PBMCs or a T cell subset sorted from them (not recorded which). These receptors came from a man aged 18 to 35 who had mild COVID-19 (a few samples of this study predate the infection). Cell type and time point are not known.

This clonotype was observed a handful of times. CDR3 nucleotides: TGTGCCAGCGAAGAACCTAGCTCCTACAATGAGCAGTTCTTC. Translating it yields CASEEPSSYNEQFF. J is TRBJ2-1 and V is TRBV6-6; D not resolved. The CDR3 length is 14 residues. Trimming cost V 8 bases and J 0 bases, with 11 bases left between them. Germline CDR1 and CDR2: MNHNY and SVGAGI (reference sequence).

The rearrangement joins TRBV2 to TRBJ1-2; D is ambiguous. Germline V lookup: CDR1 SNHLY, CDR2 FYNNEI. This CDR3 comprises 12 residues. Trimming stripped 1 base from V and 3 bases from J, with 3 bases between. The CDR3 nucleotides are TGTGCCAGCAGTGAAGAGGACTATGGCTACACCTTC. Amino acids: CASSEEDYGYTF.

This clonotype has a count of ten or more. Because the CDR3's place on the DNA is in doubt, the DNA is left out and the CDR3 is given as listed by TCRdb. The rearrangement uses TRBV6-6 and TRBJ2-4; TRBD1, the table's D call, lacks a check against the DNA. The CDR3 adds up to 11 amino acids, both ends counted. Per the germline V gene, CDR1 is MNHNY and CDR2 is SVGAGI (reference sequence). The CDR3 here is CASSFGGGSYF.

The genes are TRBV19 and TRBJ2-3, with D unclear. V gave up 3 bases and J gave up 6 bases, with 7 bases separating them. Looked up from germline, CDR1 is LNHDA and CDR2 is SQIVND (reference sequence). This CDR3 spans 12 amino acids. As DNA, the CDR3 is TGTGCCAGTAGTATCATTGGGGATACGCAGTATTTT. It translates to CASSIIGDTQYF.

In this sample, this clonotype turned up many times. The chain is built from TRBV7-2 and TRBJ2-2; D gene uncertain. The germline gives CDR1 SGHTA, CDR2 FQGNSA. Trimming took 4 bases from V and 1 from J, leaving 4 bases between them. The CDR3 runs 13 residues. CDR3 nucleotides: TGTGCCAGCAGCTCTGTGAACACCGGGGAGCTGTTTTTT. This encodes CASSSVNTGELFF.

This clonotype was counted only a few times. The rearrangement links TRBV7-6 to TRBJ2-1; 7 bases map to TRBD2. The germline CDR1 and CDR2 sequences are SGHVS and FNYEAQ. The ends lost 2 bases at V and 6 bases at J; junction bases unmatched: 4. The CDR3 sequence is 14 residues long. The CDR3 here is CASSLSGALNEQFF. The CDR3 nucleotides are TGTGCCAGCAGCTTAAGCGGGGCCCTCAATGAGCAGTTCTTC.

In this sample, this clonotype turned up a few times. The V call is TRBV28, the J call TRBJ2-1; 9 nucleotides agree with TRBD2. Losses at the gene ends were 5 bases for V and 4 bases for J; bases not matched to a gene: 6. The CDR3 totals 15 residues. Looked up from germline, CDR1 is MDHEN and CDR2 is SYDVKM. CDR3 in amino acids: CASSKGAGGYNEQFF. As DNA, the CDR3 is TGTGCCAGCAGTAAAGGAGCGGGGGGTTACAATGAGCAGTTCTTC.

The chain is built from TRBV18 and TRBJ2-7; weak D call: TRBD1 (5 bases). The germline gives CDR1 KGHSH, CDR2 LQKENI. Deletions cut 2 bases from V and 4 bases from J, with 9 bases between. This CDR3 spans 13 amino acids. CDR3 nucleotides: TGTGCCAGCTCACCAGGCTCAGGGTACGAGCAGTACGTC. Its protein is CASSPGSGYEQYV.

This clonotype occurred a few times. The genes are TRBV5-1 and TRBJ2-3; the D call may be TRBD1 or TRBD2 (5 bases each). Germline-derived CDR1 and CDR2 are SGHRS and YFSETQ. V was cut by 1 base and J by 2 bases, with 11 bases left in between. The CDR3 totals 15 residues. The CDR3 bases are TGCGCCAGCAGCTTGCGGGGCAGCTCCACAGATACGCAGTATTTT. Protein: CASSLRGSSTDTQYF.

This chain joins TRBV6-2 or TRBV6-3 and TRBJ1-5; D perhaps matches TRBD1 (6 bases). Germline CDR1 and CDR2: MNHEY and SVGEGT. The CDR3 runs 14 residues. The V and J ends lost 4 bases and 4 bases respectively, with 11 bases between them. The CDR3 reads CASSSGTYNQPQHF. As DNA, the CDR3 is TGTGCCAGCAGTTCCGGGACATATAATCAGCCCCAGCATTTT.

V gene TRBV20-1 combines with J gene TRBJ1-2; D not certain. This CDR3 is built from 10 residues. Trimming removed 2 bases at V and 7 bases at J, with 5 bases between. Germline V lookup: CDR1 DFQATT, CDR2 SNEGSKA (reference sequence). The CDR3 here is CSARIAGYTF. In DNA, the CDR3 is TGCAGTGCTAGAATTGCTGGCTACACCTTC.

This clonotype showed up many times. CDR3 bases: TGCGCCAGCAGCCAAGACACAGGCCCCTACAATGAGCAGTTCTTC. Its protein is CASSQDTGPYNEQFF. The chain carries TRBV4-3 and TRBJ2-1; perhaps TRBD1 as D (5 bases). Trimming shortened V by 0 bases and J by 2 bases, and 8 bases separated the two germline ends. Germline CDR1 and CDR2: LGHNA and YSLEER. This CDR3 has 15 amino acids.

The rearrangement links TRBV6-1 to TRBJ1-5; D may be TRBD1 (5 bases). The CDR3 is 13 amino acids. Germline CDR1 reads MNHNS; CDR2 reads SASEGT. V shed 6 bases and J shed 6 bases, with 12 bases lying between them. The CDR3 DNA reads TGTGCCAGCAGGTCCAGGGATCGTCAGCCCCAGCATTTT. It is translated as CASRSRDRQPQHF.

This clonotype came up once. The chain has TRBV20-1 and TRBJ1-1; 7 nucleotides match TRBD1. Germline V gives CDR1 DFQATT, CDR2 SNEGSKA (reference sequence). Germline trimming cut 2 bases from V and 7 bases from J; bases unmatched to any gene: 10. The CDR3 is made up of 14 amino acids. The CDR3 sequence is CSARPATGYFEAFF. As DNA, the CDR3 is TGCAGTGCTAGACCGGCGACAGGGTATTTTGAAGCTTTCTTT.

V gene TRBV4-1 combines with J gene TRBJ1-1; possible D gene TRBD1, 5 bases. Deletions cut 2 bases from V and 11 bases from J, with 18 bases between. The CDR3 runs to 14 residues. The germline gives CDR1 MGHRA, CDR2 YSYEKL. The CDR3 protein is CASSQPRMGGAAFF. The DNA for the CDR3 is TGCGCCAGCAGCCAACCTCGAATGGGGGGAGCGGCTTTCTTT.

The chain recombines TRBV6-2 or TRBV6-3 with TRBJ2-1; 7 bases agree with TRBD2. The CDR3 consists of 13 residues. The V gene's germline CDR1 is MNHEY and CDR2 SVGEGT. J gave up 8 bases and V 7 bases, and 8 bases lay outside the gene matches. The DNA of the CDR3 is TGTGCCAGCACTTGGGGCGGGGGTGATGAGCAGTTCTTC. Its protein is CASTWGGGDEQFF.

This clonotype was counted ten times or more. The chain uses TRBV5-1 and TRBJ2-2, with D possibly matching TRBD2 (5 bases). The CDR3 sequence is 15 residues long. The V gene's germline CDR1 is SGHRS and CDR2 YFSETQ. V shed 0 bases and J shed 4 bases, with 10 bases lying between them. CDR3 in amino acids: CASSLAGSPTGELFF. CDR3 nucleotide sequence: TGCGCCAGCAGCTTGGCGGGGTCACCCACCGGGGAGCTGTTTTTT.

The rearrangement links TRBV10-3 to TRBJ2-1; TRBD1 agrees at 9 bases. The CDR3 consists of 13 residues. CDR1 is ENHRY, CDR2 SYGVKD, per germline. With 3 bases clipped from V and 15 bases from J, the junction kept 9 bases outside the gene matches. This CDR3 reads CAISDSGTGYAFF. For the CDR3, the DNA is TGTGCCATCAGTGACTCCGGGACAGGGTATGCGTTCTTC.

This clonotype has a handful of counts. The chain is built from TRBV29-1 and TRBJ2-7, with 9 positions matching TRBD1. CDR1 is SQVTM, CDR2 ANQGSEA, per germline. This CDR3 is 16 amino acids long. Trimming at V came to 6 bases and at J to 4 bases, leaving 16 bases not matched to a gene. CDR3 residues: CSVQPPLGQGRYEQYV. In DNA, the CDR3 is TGCAGCGTCCAACCCCCTCTTGGACAGGGGCGATACGAGCAGTACGTC.

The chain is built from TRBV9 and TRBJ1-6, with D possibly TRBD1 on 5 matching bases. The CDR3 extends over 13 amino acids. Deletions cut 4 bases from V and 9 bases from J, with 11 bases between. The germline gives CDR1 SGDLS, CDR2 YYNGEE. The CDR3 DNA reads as TGTGCCAGCAGCCCCCAGGGTCCTTCACCCCTCCACTTT. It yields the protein CASSPQGPSPLHF.

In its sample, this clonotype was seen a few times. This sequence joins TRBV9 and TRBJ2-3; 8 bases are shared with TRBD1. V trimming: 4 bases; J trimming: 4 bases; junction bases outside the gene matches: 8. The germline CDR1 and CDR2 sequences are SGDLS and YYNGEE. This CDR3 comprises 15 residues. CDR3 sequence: CASSQTTGVADTQYF. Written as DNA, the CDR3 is TGTGCCAGCAGCCAGACGACAGGGGTTGCAGATACGCAGTATTTT.